This T cell receptor (beta chain) stems from a study of cytomegalovirus exposure and HLA in healthy donors. Study summary: Among a few hundred genotyped donors, approximately 80% fell in the Caucasian-associated ancestry cluster. The study's findings and limits: For TCR beta chains, V- and J-gene trimming was later linked to a missense DCLRE1C variant. Exclusion as indistinguishable affected some V segments, including TRBV6-2 and TRBV6-3.

PCR amplification relied on 60 Vbeta primers (plus 13 Jbeta primers). Libraries were prepared by immunoSEQ multiplex PCR; TCRdb keeps only in-frame clonotypes and omits some of them. The data contain some 140,000 clones, about 85% of them singletons. The CDR3 is 18 amino acids. J lost 3 bases, V lost 2 bases, and 14 bases had no gene match. In the case of this clone: The antigen remains unidentified.

The sample was PBMCs. The TCR was taken from a man aged 25 to 40 in good health and CMV-seropositive. The gene calls are TRBV5-7 and TRBJ2-5, with 9 bases aligning to TRBD2. TRBV5-7 is labeled an ORF, and its function is uncertain. The CDR3 coding sequence is TGTGCCAGCAGCTTCATCAGCGGGGGGCCGCCCCTAAAAGAGACCCAGTACTTC. It encodes CASSFISGGPPLKETQYF.